This TCR beta chain was retrieved from a study of cytomegalovirus exposure and HLA in healthy donors. With 60 Vbeta and 13 Jbeta primers, the PCR was carried out. Produced via immunoSEQ multiplex PCR; TCRdb's table is partial and in-frame only. Of about 160,000 clones in the sample, 80% to 90% were seen once. CDR3 length equals 14 residues. The trim removed 4 bases at V and 4 bases at J, leaving 4 bases unmatched. Germline CDR1 reads SGHRS; CDR2 reads YFSETQ. Only a few counts were recorded for this clone. The antigen is undetermined. Regarding the study as a whole: Presence/absence analyses rested on an assumption that sequencing depth was roughly uniform across donors.

The sample consisted of PBMCs. The rearrangement links TRBV5-1 to TRBJ1-5; TRBD1 matches 8 bases. The sequence was collected from a man aged 18 to 29 in good health and CMV-seropositive. The CDR3 sequence is CASSLGQENQPQHF. CDR3 in DNA: TGCGCCAGCAGCCTGGGACAGGAGAATCAGCCCCAGCATTTT.